Listed below are T cell receptor beta chains from one sample, sequenced in a study of blood T cell repertoires in COVID-19. The method was immunoSEQ multiplex PCR; TCRdb's version includes in-frame clones alone and lacks a portion of them. This table holds 190,000 or so clones, about 87% found once. The sequenced sample was peripheral blood. Receptor source: a woman in her twenties or thirties with acute or convalescent COVID-19. Each CDR3 is given without its conserved first and last residue. Each record gives: J gene, V gene, CDR3 protein.

J: TRBJ2-3
V: TRBV5-1
CDR3: ASQDREGTDTQY

J: TRBJ1-3
V: TRBV5-5
CDR3: ASSLDGGSGNTIY

J: TRBJ2-3
V: TRBV6-4
CDR3: ASSDSSGVSTDTQY

J: TRBJ2-7
V: TRBV12-3/TRBV12-4
CDR3: ASSRDNLEQY

J: TRBJ1-3
V: TRBV4-1
CDR3: ASSLRDNRNTIY

J: TRBJ2-4
V: TRBV6-7
CDR3: ASSYYQGCKNIQY

J: TRBJ2-7
V: TRBV11-2
CDR3: ASSSNRVNYEQY

J: TRBJ2-3
V: TRBV5-1
CDR3: ASSLVPSGGVTVDTQY

J: TRBJ1-5
V: TRBV27
CDR3: ASSKGGKNQPQH

J: TRBJ2-7
V: TRBV18
CDR3: ASSPPGLTYEQY

J: TRBJ1-5
V: TRBV6-5
CDR3: ASTSGTRGYQPQH

J: TRBJ2-1
V: TRBV20-1
CDR3: SATTGVEQF

J: TRBJ2-5
V: TRBV12-3/TRBV12-4
CDR3: ASGRGYQETQY

J: TRBJ1-1
V: TRBV28
CDR3: ASSLYGNTEAF

J: TRBJ2-3
V: TRBV6-2/TRBV6-3
CDR3: ASSYSRGLVGTDTQY

J: TRBJ2-2
V: TRBV4-1
CDR3: ASSLQGSTGELF

J: TRBJ2-3
V: TRBV5-4
CDR3: ASSLRLGTDTQY

J: TRBJ2-1
V: TRBV18
CDR3: ASSRPPGTSVREQF

J: TRBJ2-1
V: TRBV5-1
CDR3: ASSFTGTRGNNEQF

J: TRBJ2-5
V: TRBV11-2
CDR3: ASSFGGWETQY

J: TRBJ2-7
V: TRBV7-9
CDR3: ASSLGGTQIYEQY

J: TRBJ2-2
V: TRBV5-1
CDR3: ASSSGQWDTGELF

J: TRBJ2-2
V: TRBV7-8
CDR3: ASTPGGTSGNGELF

J: TRBJ1-5
V: TRBV6-2/TRBV6-3
CDR3: ASSYATGVKNQPQH

J: TRBJ2-1
V: TRBV24-1
CDR3: ATSETTSGYNEQF

J: TRBJ2-7
V: TRBV19
CDR3: ASTYNGEQY

J: TRBJ2-1
V: TRBV28
CDR3: ASSLWRGLAGTDEQF

J: TRBJ1-4
V: TRBV28
CDR3: ASSGPNEKLF

J: TRBJ1-2
V: TRBV20-1
CDR3: SAPGTSGYT

J: TRBJ2-1
V: TRBV5-6
CDR3: ASFGTAYNEQF

J: TRBJ1-5
V: TRBV21-1
CDR3: ASYYPLVKYGQPQH

J: TRBJ2-2
V: TRBV7-2
CDR3: ASSLMGTDTGELF

J: TRBJ1-2
V: TRBV2
CDR3: ASSDRGLGYGYT

J: TRBJ1-1
V: TRBV11-3
CDR3: ASSKQQGNTEAF

J: TRBJ1-1
V: TRBV3-1/TRBV3-2
CDR3: ASRWGGEDTEAF

J: TRBJ2-1
V: TRBV19
CDR3: ASRRGVSAGYNEQF

J: TRBJ2-2
V: TRBV5-1
CDR3: ASSEGLTNTGELF

J: TRBJ2-7
V: TRBV5-6
CDR3: ASSLEGEQY

J: TRBJ2-6
V: TRBV3-1/TRBV3-2
CDR3: ASSHDRERSSGANVLT

J: TRBJ2-2
V: TRBV5-1
CDR3: ASSLVRAGELF

J: TRBJ2-7
V: TRBV7-8
CDR3: ASSRLQGAHEQY

J: TRBJ2-1
V: TRBV5-4
CDR3: AGTSEFNEQF

J: TRBJ2-5
V: TRBV7-2
CDR3: ASSFGGAETQY

J: TRBJ2-7
V: TRBV3-1/TRBV3-2
CDR3: ASSQVLNEQY

J: TRBJ1-3
V: TRBV6-1
CDR3: ASSEDDRNTIY